The next 13 T cell receptor beta chains were all read from a single sample in a study of radiation and T cells in renal cell carcinoma. TCRdb's copy holds only in-frame clones and misses some; the assay was immunoSEQ multiplex PCR. The sample has 120,000 or so clones, more than 75% seen once; the top ten hold 5.8%. As for time point: blood 2 weeks post-SBRT. Indicated treatment: 15 Gy SBRT to primary tumor, nephrectomy 4 weeks later. The sequenced sample was blood, obtained from a patient whose treatment included radiotherapy and nephrectomy. The receptors here all came from a woman in her 70s with renal cell carcinoma.

The CDR3: CASSLGGNGYTF. CDR3 sequence (DNA): TGTGCCAGCAGCTTGGGGGGAAATGGCTACACCTTC. The chain combines TRBV5-6 with TRBJ1-2; the D is unclear. CDR1 and CDR2 (germline): SGHDT, YYEEEE. There are 12 residues in the CDR3. With 0 bases removed from V and 6 bases from J, the gap between germline ends came to 6 bases.

V is TRBV2 and J is TRBJ1-1, with D perhaps matching TRBD1 (5 bases). Germline values: CDR1 SNHLY, CDR2 FYNNEI. Trimming removed 6 bases from V and 4 bases from J, with 15 bases in between. CDR3 length: 14 residues. CDR3 sequence: CASRQADRTTEAFF. CDR3 coding DNA: TGTGCCAGCAGACAGGCGGACCGTACCACTGAAGCTTTCTTT.

J is TRBJ1-1 and V is TRBV6-1; no clear D. V lost 8 bases, J lost 6 bases, and 10 bases lay in between. Germline assignment: CDR1 MNHNS and CDR2 SASEGT. This CDR3 is 11 amino acids long. The CDR3 region has the DNA TGTGCCAGCGCTGTTATCGCTGAAGCTTTCTTT. It encodes CASAVIAEAFF.

The chain employs TRBV6-5 and TRBJ2-1, with D tentatively TRBD1 (6 bases). Deletions cut 6 bases from V and 0 bases from J, with 12 bases between. The CDR3 loop spans 15 amino acids. The germline gives CDR1 MNHEY, CDR2 SVGAGI. In nucleotides, the CDR3 is TGTGCCAGCAGACTGAAGGACAGCTCCTACAATGAGCAGTTCTTC. Protein sequence: CASRLKDSSYNEQFF.

The V and J genes are TRBV5-1 and TRBJ1-1, with TRBD1 matching 8 bases. Germline CDR1 reads SGHRS; CDR2 reads YFSETQ. The trim removed 4 bases at V and 4 bases at J, leaving 6 bases unmatched. This CDR3 has 14 residues. The CDR3 nucleotides read TGCGCCAGCAGCGGATGGACAGGGCCCACTGAAGCTTTCTTT. Translated, it gives CASSGWTGPTEAFF.

This chain uses TRBV4-3 with TRBJ1-2, with TRBD1 matching 8 bases. This CDR3 contains 14 residues. The V segment lost 2 bases and the J segment 8 bases; nucleotides outside the gene matches: 7. From germline, CDR1 is LGHNA and CDR2 YSLEER. CDR3 DNA sequence: TGCGCCAGCAGCCAAACAGACAGGGGCCCCGGCTACACCTTC. Its protein is CASSQTDRGPGYTF.

Only one count was recorded for this clone. The genes are TRBV7-9 and TRBJ2-6; D unresolved. The CDR3 extends over 14 amino acids. CDR1 and CDR2 (germline): SEHNR, FQNEAQ (reference sequence). Trimming pared 3 bases from V and 1 base from J, leaving 4 bases between. CDR3 sequence: CASSLGSGANVLTF. For the CDR3, the DNA is TGTGCCAGCAGCTTGGGGTCTGGGGCCAACGTCCTGACTTTC.

This clone was seen more than once but under ten times. The V and J genes are TRBV9 and TRBJ2-5; D possibly matches TRBD1 or TRBD2 (5 bases each). Germline values: CDR1 SGDLS, CDR2 YYNGEE. Trimming took 1 base from V and 3 from J, leaving 13 bases between them. This CDR3 comprises 15 residues. The CDR3 loop reads CASSVRGAEEETQYF. The CDR3 region has the DNA TGTGCCAGCAGCGTACGGGGCGCCGAGGAAGAGACCCAGTACTTC.

This chain connects TRBV6-6 to TRBJ2-1, with 11 bases that match TRBD1. The CDR3 spans 13 residues. The junction had 1 base not matched to a gene; V was cut back by 5 bases and J by 7 bases. The germline CDR1 and CDR2 sequences are MNHNY and SVGAGI (reference sequence). The CDR3, as DNA: TGTGCCAGCAGTCGGGACAGGGGGAATGAGCAGTTCTTC. Protein sequence: CASSRDRGNEQFF.

The rearrangement joins TRBV6-1 to TRBJ2-5, with 9 bases that match TRBD1. The trim removed 8 bases at V and 9 bases at J, leaving 13 bases unmatched. Germline-derived CDR1 and CDR2 are MNHNS and SASEGT. The CDR3 is 14 residues long. The CDR3 sequence: CASDRGWQETSQYF. The CDR3 DNA reads as TGTGCCAGCGACAGGGGGTGGCAAGAGACGTCCCAGTACTTC.

The genes are TRBV11-3 and TRBJ2-5; D might be TRBD1 or TRBD2, each matching 6 bases. The DNA end is a closer match to TRBJ2-7, so the J assignment may be wrong. The CDR3 totals 15 residues. Germline CDR1 SGHNT, CDR2 YENEEA. CDR3 in amino acids: CASSAKGGASYEQYF. DNA for the CDR3: TGTGCCAGCAGCGCAAAGGGGGGCGCCTCCTACGAGCAGTACTTC.

The V and J genes are TRBV15 and TRBJ1-1; 7 positions agree with TRBD1. Germline V gene lookup returns CDR1 LNHNV and CDR2 YYDKDF (reference sequence). V gave up 6 bases and J gave up 5 bases; unmatched junction bases: 6. This CDR3 region has 13 residues. The CDR3 DNA is TGTGCCACCAGGGTCACAGGGGAAACTGAAGCTTTCTTT. Translating it yields CATRVTGETEAFF. Full variable domain (missing parts from reference TRBV15 and TRBJ1-1): DAMVIQNPRYQVTQFGKPVTLSCSQTLNHNVMYWYQQKSSQAPKLLFHYYDKDFNNEADTPDNFQSRRPNTSFCFLDIRSPGLGDTAMYLCATRVTGETEAFFGQGTRLTVV.

The chain carries TRBV30 and TRBJ1-2; D unresolved. V dropped 4 bases and J dropped 4 bases, with 7 bases sitting between them. The CDR3 sequence is 11 residues long. CDR1 GTSNPN and CDR2 SVGIG come from the germline V gene (reference sequence). The CDR3 region is CAWNSLYGYTF. The CDR3 DNA reads as TGTGCCTGGAACAGCCTCTATGGCTACACCTTC. The complete variable domain, with remaining parts taken from reference TRBV30 and TRBJ1-2, reads SQTIHQWPATLVQPVGSPLSLECTVEGTSNPNLYWYRQAAGRGLQLLFYSVGIGQISSEVPQNLSASRPQDRQFILSSKKLLLSDSGFYLCAWNSLYGYTFGSGTRLTVV.